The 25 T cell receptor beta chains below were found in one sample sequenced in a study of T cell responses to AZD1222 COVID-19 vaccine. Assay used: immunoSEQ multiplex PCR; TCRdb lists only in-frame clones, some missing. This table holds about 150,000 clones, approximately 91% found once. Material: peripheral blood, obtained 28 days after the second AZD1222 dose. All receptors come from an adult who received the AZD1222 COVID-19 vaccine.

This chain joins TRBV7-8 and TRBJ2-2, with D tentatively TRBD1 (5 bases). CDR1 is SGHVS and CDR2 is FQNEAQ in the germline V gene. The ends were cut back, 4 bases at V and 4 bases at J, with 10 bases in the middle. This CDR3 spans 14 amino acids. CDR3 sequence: CASSWPRGTGELFF. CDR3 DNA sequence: TGTGCCAGCAGCTGGCCTAGGGGCACCGGGGAGCTGTTTTTT.

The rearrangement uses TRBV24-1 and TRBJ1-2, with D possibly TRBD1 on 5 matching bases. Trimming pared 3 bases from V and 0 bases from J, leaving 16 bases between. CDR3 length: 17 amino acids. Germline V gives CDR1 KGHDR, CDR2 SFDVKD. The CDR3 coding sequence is TGTGCCACCAGTGATGTCGGGACGGACTACTCTAACTATGGCTACACCTTC. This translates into CATSDVGTDYSNYGYTF.

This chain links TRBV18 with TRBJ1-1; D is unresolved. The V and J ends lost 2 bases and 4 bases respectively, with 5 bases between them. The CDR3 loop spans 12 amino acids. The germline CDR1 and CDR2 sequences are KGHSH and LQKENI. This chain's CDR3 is CASSPSSTEAFF. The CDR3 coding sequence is TGTGCCAGCTCACCATCAAGCACTGAAGCTTTCTTT.

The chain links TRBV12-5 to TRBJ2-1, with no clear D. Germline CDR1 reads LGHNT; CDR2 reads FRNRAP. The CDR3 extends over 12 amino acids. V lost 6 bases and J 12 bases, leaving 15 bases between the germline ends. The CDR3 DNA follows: TGTGCTAGTGGACTGGGGAATGGTGGGCAGTTCTTC. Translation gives CASGLGNGGQFF.

The CDR3 sequence is CASTGGQNYGYTF. CDR3 nucleotides: TGTGCCAGCACCGGGGGACAAAACTATGGCTACACCTTC. V usage is TRBV25-1 and J usage is TRBJ1-2, with D perhaps TRBD1 (6 bases). From germline, CDR1 is MGHDK and CDR2 SYGVNS. V lost 7 bases and J lost 2, with 11 bases in between. This CDR3 is built from 13 residues.

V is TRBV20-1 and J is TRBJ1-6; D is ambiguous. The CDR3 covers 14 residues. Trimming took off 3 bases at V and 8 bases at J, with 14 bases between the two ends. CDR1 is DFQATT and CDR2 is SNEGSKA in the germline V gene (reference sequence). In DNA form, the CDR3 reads TGCAGTGCTAGTGGAGGATTTTTGGATTCACCCCTCCACTTT. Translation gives CSASGGFLDSPLHF.

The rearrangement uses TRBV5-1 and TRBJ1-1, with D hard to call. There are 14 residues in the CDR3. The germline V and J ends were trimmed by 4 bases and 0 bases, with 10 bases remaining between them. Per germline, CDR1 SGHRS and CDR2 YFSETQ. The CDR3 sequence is CASSPTFMNTEAFF. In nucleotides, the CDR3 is TGCGCCAGCAGCCCCACATTCATGAACACTGAAGCTTTCTTT.

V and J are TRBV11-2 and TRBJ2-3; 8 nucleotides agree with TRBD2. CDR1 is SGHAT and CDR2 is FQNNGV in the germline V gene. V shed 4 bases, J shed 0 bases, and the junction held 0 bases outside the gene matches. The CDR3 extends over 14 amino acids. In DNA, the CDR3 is TGTGCCAGCAGCTCTAGCGGGAGCACAGATACGCAGTATTTT. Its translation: CASSSSGSTDTQYF.

The CDR3 nucleotides are TGTGCCAGCAGTTACTCTAAATTCGGCGGATACTATGGCTACACCTTC. This sequence encodes CASSYSKFGGYYGYTF. The chain employs TRBV6-5 and TRBJ1-2; the D is unclear. The V end lost 0 bases, the J end lost 3 bases, and 14 bases lay between the germline ends. Looked up from germline, CDR1 is MNHEY and CDR2 is SVGAGI. CDR3 length: 16 amino acids.

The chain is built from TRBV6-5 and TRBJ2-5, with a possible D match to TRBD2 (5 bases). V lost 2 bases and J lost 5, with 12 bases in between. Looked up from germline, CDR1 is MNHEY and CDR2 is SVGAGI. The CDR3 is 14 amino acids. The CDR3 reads CASSYGSSGETQYF. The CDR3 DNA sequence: TGTGCCAGCAGTTACGGGAGTAGTGGGGAGACCCAGTACTTC.

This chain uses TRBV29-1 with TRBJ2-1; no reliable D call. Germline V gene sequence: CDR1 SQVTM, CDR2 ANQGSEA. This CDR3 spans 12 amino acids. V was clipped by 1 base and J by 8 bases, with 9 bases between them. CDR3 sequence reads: CSVEARRYEQFF. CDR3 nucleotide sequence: TGCAGCGTTGAAGCCAGGCGGTATGAGCAGTTCTTC.

CDR3 coding DNA: TGTGCCAGCAGCCACCAGGACAGGACGACCTACAATGAGCAGTTCTTC. Translation gives CASSHQDRTTYNEQFF. The genes are TRBV5-6 and TRBJ2-1, with 7 nucleotides matching TRBD1. J gave up 2 bases and V 4 bases, and 9 bases lay outside the gene matches. The CDR3 runs 16 residues. Germline loops: CDR1 SGHDT, CDR2 YYEEEE.

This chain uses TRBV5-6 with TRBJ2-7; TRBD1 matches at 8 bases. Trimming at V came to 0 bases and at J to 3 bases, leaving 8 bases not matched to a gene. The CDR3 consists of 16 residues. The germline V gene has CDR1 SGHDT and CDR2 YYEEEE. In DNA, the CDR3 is TGTGCCAGCAGCTTGGCGGACAGGGCCAGGGGCTACGAGCAGTACTTC. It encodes CASSLADRARGYEQYF.

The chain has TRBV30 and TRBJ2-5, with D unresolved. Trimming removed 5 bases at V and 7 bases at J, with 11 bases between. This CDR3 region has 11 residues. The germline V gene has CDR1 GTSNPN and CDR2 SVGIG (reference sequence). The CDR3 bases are TGTGCCTGGTCGAACGGGTGGACCCAGTACTTC. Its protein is CAWSNGWTQYF.

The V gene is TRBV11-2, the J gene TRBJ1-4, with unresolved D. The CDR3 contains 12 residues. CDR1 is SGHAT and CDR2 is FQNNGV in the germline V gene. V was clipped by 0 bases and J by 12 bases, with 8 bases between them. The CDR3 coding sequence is TGTGCCAGCAGCTTAGAGTTGGGCGAACTGTTTTTT. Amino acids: CASSLELGELFF. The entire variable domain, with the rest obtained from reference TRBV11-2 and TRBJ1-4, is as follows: EAGVAQSPRYKIIEKRQSVAFWCNPISGHATLYWYQQILGQGPKLLIQFQNNGVVDDSQLPKDRFSAERLKGVDSTLKIQPAKLEDSAVYLCASSLELGELFFGSGTQLSVL.

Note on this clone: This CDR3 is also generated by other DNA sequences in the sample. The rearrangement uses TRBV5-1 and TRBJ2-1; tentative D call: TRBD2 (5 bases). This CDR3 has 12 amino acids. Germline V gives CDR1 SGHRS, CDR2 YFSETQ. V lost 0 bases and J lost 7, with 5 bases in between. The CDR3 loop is CASSLGGNEQFF. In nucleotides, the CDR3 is TGCGCCAGCAGCTTGGGCGGGAATGAGCAGTTCTTC.

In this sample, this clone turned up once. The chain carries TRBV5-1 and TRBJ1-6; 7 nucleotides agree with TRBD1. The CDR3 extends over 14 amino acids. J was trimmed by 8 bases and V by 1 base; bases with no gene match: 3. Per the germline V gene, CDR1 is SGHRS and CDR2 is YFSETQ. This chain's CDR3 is CASSLTGEHSPLHF. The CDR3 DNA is TGCGCCAGCAGCTTGACAGGGGAGCATTCACCCCTCCACTTT.

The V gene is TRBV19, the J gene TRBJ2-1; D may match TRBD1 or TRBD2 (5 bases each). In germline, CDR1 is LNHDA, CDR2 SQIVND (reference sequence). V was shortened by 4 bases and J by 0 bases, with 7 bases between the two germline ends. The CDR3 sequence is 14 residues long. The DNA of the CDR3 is TGTGCCAGTAGTACGGGACCCTCCTACAATGAGCAGTTCTTC. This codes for CASSTGPSYNEQFF.

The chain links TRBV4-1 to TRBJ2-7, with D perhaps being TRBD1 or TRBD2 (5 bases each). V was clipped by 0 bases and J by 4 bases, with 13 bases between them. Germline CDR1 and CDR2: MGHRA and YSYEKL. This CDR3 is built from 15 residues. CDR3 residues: CASSQDRDVIYEQYF. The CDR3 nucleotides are TGCGCCAGCAGCCAAGATAGGGACGTGATTTACGAGCAGTACTTC.

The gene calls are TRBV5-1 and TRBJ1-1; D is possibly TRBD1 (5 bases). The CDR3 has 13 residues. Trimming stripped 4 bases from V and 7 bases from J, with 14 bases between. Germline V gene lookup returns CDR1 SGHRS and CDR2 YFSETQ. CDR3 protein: CASSVGPRGEAFF. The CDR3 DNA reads TGCGCCAGCAGCGTGGGACCTCGGGGTGAAGCTTTCTTT. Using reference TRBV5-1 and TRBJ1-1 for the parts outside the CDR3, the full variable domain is KAGVTQTPRYLIKTRGQQVTLSCSPISGHRSVSWYQQTPGQGLQFLFEYFSETQRNKGNFPGRFSGRQFSNSRSEMNVSTLELGDSALYLCASSVGPRGEAFFGQGTRLTVV.

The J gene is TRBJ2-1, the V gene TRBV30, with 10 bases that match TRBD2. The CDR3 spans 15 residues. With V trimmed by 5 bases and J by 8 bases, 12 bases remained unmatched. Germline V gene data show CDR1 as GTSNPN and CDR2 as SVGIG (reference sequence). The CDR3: CAWGQWLAGDYEQFF. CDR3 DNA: TGTGCCTGGGGTCAATGGCTAGCGGGGGACTATGAGCAGTTCTTC.

As DNA, the CDR3 is TGTGCCAGCAGCGTAGCCCAACAACTAGCGGGGGGGACCAATGAGCAGTTCTTC. Its protein is CASSVAQQLAGGTNEQFF. The V and J genes are TRBV9 and TRBJ2-1, with TRBD2 matching over 13 bases. V trimming: 0 bases; J trimming: 6 bases; junction bases outside the gene matches: 9. From germline, CDR1 is SGDLS and CDR2 YYNGEE. The CDR3 is made up of 18 amino acids.

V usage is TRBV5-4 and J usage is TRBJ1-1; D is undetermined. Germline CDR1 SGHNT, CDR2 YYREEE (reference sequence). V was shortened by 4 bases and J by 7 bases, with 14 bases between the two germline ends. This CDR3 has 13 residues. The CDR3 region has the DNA TGTGCCAGCAGCCCCATAGGACGCCTTGAAGCTTTCTTT. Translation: CASSPIGRLEAFF.

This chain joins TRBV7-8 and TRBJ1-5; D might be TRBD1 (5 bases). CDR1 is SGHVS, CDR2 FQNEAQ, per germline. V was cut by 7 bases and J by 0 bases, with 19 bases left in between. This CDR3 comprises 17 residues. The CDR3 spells CASTGKPGLTSNQPQHF. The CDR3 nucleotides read TGTGCCAGCACCGGTAAGCCAGGGCTTACTAGCAATCAGCCCCAGCATTTT.

CDR3 residues: CASSPLLGVVVFYTF. DNA for the CDR3: TGTGCCAGCAGCCCCCTCCTTGGGGTAGTTGTGTTCTACACCTTC. The chain is built from TRBV9 and TRBJ1-2, with D hard to call. The CDR3 runs 15 residues. In germline, CDR1 is SGDLS, CDR2 YYNGEE. Trimming left V 4 bases short and J 10 bases short, with 23 bases between.